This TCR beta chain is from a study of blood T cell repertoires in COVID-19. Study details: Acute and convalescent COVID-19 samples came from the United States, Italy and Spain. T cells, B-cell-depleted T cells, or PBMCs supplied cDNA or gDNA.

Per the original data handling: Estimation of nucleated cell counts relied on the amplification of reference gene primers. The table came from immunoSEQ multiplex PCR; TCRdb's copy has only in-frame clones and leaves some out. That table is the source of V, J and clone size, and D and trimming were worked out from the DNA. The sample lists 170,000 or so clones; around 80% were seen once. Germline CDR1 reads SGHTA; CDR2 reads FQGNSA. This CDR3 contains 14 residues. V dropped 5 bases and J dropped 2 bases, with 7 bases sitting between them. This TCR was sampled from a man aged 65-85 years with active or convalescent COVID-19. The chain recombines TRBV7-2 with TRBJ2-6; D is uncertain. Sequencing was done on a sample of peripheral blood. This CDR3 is CASSLDTGANVLTF. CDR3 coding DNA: TGTGCCAGCAGCCTAGACACTGGGGCCAACGTCCTGACTTTC.